This T cell receptor beta chain was sequenced for a study of blood T cell repertoires in COVID-19. Background on the study: The study drew acute and convalescent COVID-19 samples from the United States, Italy and Spain. T cells, B-cell-depleted T cells, or PBMCs provided the cDNA or gDNA that served as material.

The J segment lost 0 bases and the V segment lost 1 base, leaving 3 bases of the junction unmatched. This CDR3 spans 16 amino acids. CDR1 and CDR2 (germline): LGHDT, YNNKEL (reference sequence). In the authors' workflow: From reference gene primer amplification, estimates of nucleated cell counts were derived. Produced via immunoSEQ multiplex PCR; TCRdb's table is partial and in-frame only. V and J calls and clone size are given by that table; D and trimming were obtained from the DNA. The sample lists 70,000 or so clones; roughly 87% were seen once. The J gene is TRBJ1-1, the V gene TRBV3-1 (or the pseudogene TRBV3-2); TRBD1 matches 9 bases. Sequences were obtained from peripheral blood. The sequence was obtained from a human donor in a cohort sampled during active COVID-19. The CDR3 reads CASSQAGQGLNTEAFF. CDR3 bases: TGTGCCAGCAGCCAAGCGGGACAGGGCCTGAACACTGAAGCTTTCTTT.